This T cell receptor beta chain was found in a study of shared clonotypes between healthy human individuals. Study-wide context: CD4 naive and CD4 memory each took three plates per donor, while CD8 naive took two and CD8 memory one.

The CDR3 covers 14 residues. The trim removed 3 bases at V and 2 bases at J, leaving 2 bases unmatched. Germline CDR1 is SGHTA and CDR2 is FQGTGA. Measured with immunoSEQ multiplex PCR; TCRdb has only the in-frame clones, and not every one. Of a few hundred thousand clones in the sample, 96% were seen once. This chain links TRBV7-3 with TRBJ2-5; 8 bases are shared with TRBD1. This receptor was taken from a man aged 30 to 45 in good health. Input material: memory CD8+ T cells sorted from blood. The subset was: CD45RO+ cells pooled with CCR7-negative TemRA cells. CDR3 coding DNA: TGTGCCAGCAGCTTCACAGGGGGGCAAGAGACCCAGTACTTC. Translation: CASSFTGGQETQYF.